Reported below is one TCR beta chain. The source of the sample is a study of blood T cell repertoires in COVID-19. Here immunoSEQ multiplex PCR was the method, and the copy in TCRdb shows in-frame clones only, minus some. The sample has 86,000 or so clones; under 85% are singletons. This clonotype was obtained from a man between 65 and 85 years old with acute or convalescent COVID-19. Sample: peripheral blood.

The CDR3 DNA is TGTGCCACCAGCAGAGTCGGACAGGGTCTAAAGACCCAGTACTTC. It translates to CATSRVGQGLKTQYF. The chain carries TRBV15 and TRBJ2-5; 8 bases are a match to TRBD1. The trim removed 1 base at V and 6 bases at J, leaving 7 bases unmatched. This CDR3 contains 15 residues. Per the germline V gene, CDR1 is LNHNV and CDR2 is YYDKDF (reference sequence).